Shown below are 5 T cell receptor beta chains from a single sample sequenced in a study of T cell responses to AZD1222 COVID-19 vaccine. The repertoire was sequenced with immunoSEQ multiplex PCR; TCRdb's copy has only in-frame clones and lacks some. The sample lists fewer than 75,000 clones, roughly 87% occurring once. Source: peripheral blood, taken on day 0 of AZD1222 vaccination. The receptors shown here come from an adult in good health.

This clone has a handful of counts. The chain joins TRBV19 to TRBJ1-5; no clear D gene. The V and J ends lost 10 bases and 0 bases respectively, with 16 bases between them. Looked up from germline, CDR1 is LNHDA and CDR2 is SQIVND (reference sequence). This CDR3 spans 15 amino acids. The DNA for the CDR3 is TGTGCCACCAAGGCTCGGGAGAGTAGCAATCAGCCCCAGCATTTT. Translated, it gives CATKARESSNQPQHF.

This sequence joins TRBV6-5 and TRBJ1-6; 7 nucleotides agree with TRBD1. Looked up from germline, CDR1 is MNHEY and CDR2 is SVGAGI. The CDR3 has 14 amino acids. J lost 4 bases, V lost 8 bases, and 5 bases had no gene match. The CDR3: CASGTATYNSPLHF. The CDR3, as DNA: TGTGCCAGCGGGACAGCGACATATAATTCACCCCTCCACTTT.

The J gene is TRBJ2-5, the V gene TRBV4-2, with TRBD1 identical over 8 bases. The V segment lost 0 bases and the J segment 5 bases; nucleotides outside the gene matches: 17. The CDR3 covers 19 residues. The V gene's germline CDR1 is LGHNA and CDR2 YNFKEQ. In DNA, the CDR3 is TGTGCCAGCAGCCAAGATAGATATTCGGACAGGGCCGCGGGGGAGACCCAGTACTTC. Translated, it gives CASSQDRYSDRAAGETQYF.

V is TRBV7-9 and J is TRBJ2-5; D is undetermined. Trimming removed 1 base from V and 0 bases from J, with 9 bases in between. CDR3 length: 15 residues. Germline V gene lookup returns CDR1 SEHNR and CDR2 FQNEAQ (reference sequence). The CDR3 is CASSLGQAYQETQYF. As DNA, the CDR3 is TGTGCCAGCAGCTTAGGGCAGGCGTACCAAGAGACCCAGTACTTC.

This clone appeared a single time. The CDR3 bases are TGTGCCAGCAGCCCGGACAGGGTCACCTATGGCTACACCTTC. Amino acids: CASSPDRVTYGYTF. The chain carries TRBV5-4 and TRBJ1-2; 8 bases are a match to TRBD1. V trimming: 4 bases; J trimming: 4 bases; junction bases outside the gene matches: 6. The CDR3 extends over 14 amino acids. Germline V CDR1 and CDR2: SGHNT, YYREEE (reference sequence). Complete variable domain (other parts from reference TRBV5-4 and TRBJ1-2): ETGVTQSPTHLIKTRGQQVTLRCSSQSGHNTVSWYQQALGQGPQFIFQYYREEENGRGNFPPRFSGLQFPNYSSELNVNALELDDSALYLCASSPDRVTYGYTFGSGTRLTVV.